This TCR beta chain was sequenced in a study of T cell responses to AZD1222 COVID-19 vaccine. Produced via immunoSEQ multiplex PCR; TCRdb's table is partial and in-frame only. Here the sample spans approximately 170,000 clones, over 90% being singletons. Sequences were derived from peripheral blood, sampled on day 0 of AZD1222 vaccination. This clonotype was obtained from an adult in good health.

The CDR3 DNA reads TGCGCCAGCAGCCAAGAATCGTCGGCCACCGGGGAGCTGTTTTTT. Its translation: CASSQESSATGELFF. V is TRBV4-1 and J is TRBJ2-2; no clear D gene. Germline assignment: CDR1 MGHRA and CDR2 YSYEKL. V was trimmed by 0 bases and J by 4 bases, leaving 9 bases between them. The CDR3 runs to 15 residues.